These 20 T cell receptor beta chains were sequenced from one sample in a study of a mutant IDH1 vaccine in newly diagnosed glioma. Repertoires were generated with immunoSEQ multiplex PCR, while TCRdb's copy carries only in-frame clones and drops some. Of about 94,000 clones in the sample, about 90% were seen once. No cognate antigen is known for these TCRs. Specified time point: week 47, end of study. Vaccination used 300 ug of mutant IDH1 20-mer peptide per dose, with topical imiquimod. This specimen was PBMCs, taken from a glioma patient whose treatment included an IDH1 peptide vaccine. The source is a woman in her forties or fifties with glioma.

This clone was seen more than once but under ten times. One end of the junction varies from germline; a read error may be responsible. The chain links TRBV9 to TRBJ1-2; possibly TRBD1 for D (5 bases). CDR1 SGDLS and CDR2 YYNGEE come from the germline V gene. The CDR3 extends over 12 amino acids. The CDR3 region is CASSAETRGLSF. CDR3 in DNA: TGTGCCAGCAGCGCAGAAACACGGGGCCTTAGCTTC.

The chain has TRBV6-6 and TRBJ2-7, with TRBD2 matching over 7 bases. Germline values: CDR1 MNHNY, CDR2 SVGAGI (reference sequence). Trimming cost V 7 bases and J 0 bases; bases outside gene matches: 6. This CDR3 is built from 14 residues. This CDR3 is CASTLAGSSYEQYF. The DNA for the CDR3 is TGTGCCAGCACTTTAGCGGGTAGCTCCTACGAGCAGTACTTC.

V and J are TRBV19 and TRBJ1-5; 7 bases line up with TRBD1. Trimming cost V 5 bases and J 2 bases; bases outside gene matches: 3. Germline V lookup: CDR1 LNHDA, CDR2 SQIVND (reference sequence). The CDR3 consists of 14 residues. For the CDR3, the DNA is TGTGCCAGTAGTGGAGGGGGCGGCAATCAGCCCCAGCATTTT. It translates to CASSGGGGNQPQHF.

The genes are TRBV15 and TRBJ2-7; 13 bases line up with TRBD2. The germline CDR1 and CDR2 sequences are LNHNV and YYDKDF (reference sequence). Losses at the gene ends were 3 bases for V and 0 bases for J; bases not matched to a gene: 8. The CDR3 is 18 residues long. The DNA of the CDR3 is TGTGCCACCAGCAGCGGGGGACTAGCGGGACGGTACTCCTACGAGCAGTACTTC. Translated, it gives CATSSGGLAGRYSYEQYF.

The V gene is TRBV11-2, the J gene TRBJ2-7, with 7 bases aligning to TRBD1. CDR3 length: 15 residues. V gave up 0 bases and J gave up 1 base; unmatched junction bases: 3. Germline V CDR1 and CDR2: SGHAT, FQNNGV. The CDR3 nucleotides read TGTGCCAGCAGCTTAGATCCGGGACAGTCCTACGAGCAGTACTTC. Encoded protein: CASSLDPGQSYEQYF.

The chain links TRBV7-2 to TRBJ2-1; 14 bases agree with TRBD2. Germline assignment: CDR1 SGHTA and CDR2 FQGNSA. The V gene end was trimmed by 5 bases and the J gene end by 6 bases; junction bases not matched to a gene: 3. The CDR3 length is 15 residues. CDR3 amino acids: CASSPGTSGSNEQFF. DNA for the CDR3: TGTGCCAGCAGCCCTGGGACTAGCGGGAGCAATGAGCAGTTCTTC.

The gene calls are TRBV9 and TRBJ2-1; 7 bases line up with TRBD1. Looked up from germline, CDR1 is SGDLS and CDR2 is YYNGEE. CDR3 length: 14 residues. V gave up 3 bases and J gave up 3 bases; unmatched junction bases: 3. CDR3 sequence (DNA): TGTGCCAGCAGCGCCCGGGACAGCTACAATGAGCAGTTCTTC. It specifies CASSARDSYNEQFF.

V usage is TRBV5-6 and J usage is TRBJ2-5, with TRBD1 matching over 7 bases. V lost 2 bases to trimming and J lost 3 bases; unmatched junction nucleotides: 7. CDR1 is SGHDT and CDR2 is YYEEEE in the germline V gene. This CDR3 comprises 15 residues. CDR3 region: CASSLLRGQKETQYF. CDR3 DNA: TGTGCCAGCAGCTTACTTAGGGGACAGAAAGAGACCCAGTACTTC.

The V and J genes are TRBV27 and TRBJ2-2; possible D gene TRBD1, 5 bases. The V and J ends lost 4 bases and 6 bases respectively, with 12 bases between them. Germline CDR1 is MNHEY and CDR2 is SMNVEV (reference sequence). The CDR3 is made up of 14 amino acids. The CDR3 nucleotides read TGTGCCAGCAGTTGGCAGGGTTCCCCCGGGGAGCTGTTTTTT. As protein: CASSWQGSPGELFF.

This CDR3 reads CASSYWGQADGYTF. In DNA, the CDR3 is TGTGCCAGCAGTTACTGGGGACAGGCTGATGGCTACACCTTC. The chain combines TRBV6-5 with TRBJ1-2; TRBD1 aligns across 8 bases. V gave up 1 base and J gave up 6 bases; unmatched junction bases: 4. This CDR3 is built from 14 residues. Germline V gene data show CDR1 as MNHEY and CDR2 as SVGAGI.

The gene calls are TRBV2 and TRBJ1-1, with D possibly being TRBD1 (5 bases). Per germline, CDR1 SNHLY and CDR2 FYNNEI. V shed 8 bases and J shed 2 bases, with 9 bases lying between them. The CDR3 covers 12 residues. The CDR3 protein is CASWTPNTEAFF. For the CDR3, the DNA is TGTGCCAGCTGGACACCTAACACTGAAGCTTTCTTT.

V and J are TRBV4-1 and TRBJ2-5; 11 bases fit TRBD2. The CDR3 loop spans 17 amino acids. J was trimmed by 5 bases and V by 0 bases; bases with no gene match: 8. Germline CDR1 MGHRA, CDR2 YSYEKL. CDR3 DNA sequence: TGCGCCAGCAGCCAAGAGCCCCTAGCGGGAGGTGGGGAGACCCAGTACTTC. It yields the protein CASSQEPLAGGGETQYF.

The V and J genes are TRBV28 and TRBJ2-1; D not certain. From germline, CDR1 is MDHEN and CDR2 SYDVKM. This CDR3 contains 11 residues. V was clipped by 5 bases and J by 4 bases, with 3 bases between them. CDR3 DNA sequence: TGTGCCAGCAGTGAGTACAATGAGCAGTTCTTC. Translated: CASSEYNEQFF.

The chain carries TRBV7-3 and TRBJ2-1; 7 bases are a match to TRBD2. CDR3 length: 14 amino acids. Germline values: CDR1 SGHTA, CDR2 FQGTGA. With 5 bases clipped from V and 7 bases from J, the junction kept 8 bases outside the gene matches. CDR3 in DNA: TGTGCCAGCAGCCCCTCGGGACTAACGAATGAGCAGTTCTTC. It is translated as CASSPSGLTNEQFF.

The chain uses TRBV2 and TRBJ2-5, with 7 bases that match TRBD1. Per the germline V gene, CDR1 is SNHLY and CDR2 is FYNNEI. Unmatched junction bases numbered 1, after V lost 6 bases and J lost 3 bases. The CDR3 has 12 residues. In nucleotides, the CDR3 is TGTGCCAGCAGCGACAGGGAAGAGACCCAGTACTTC. It translates to CASSDREETQYF. The full variable domain, its missing parts supplied by reference TRBV2 and TRBJ2-5, is EPEVTQTPSHQVTQMGQEVILRCVPISNHLYFYWYRQILGQKVEFLVSFYNNEISEKSEIFDDQFSVERPDGSNFTLKIRSTKLEDSAMYFCASSDREETQYFGPGTRLLVL.

The rearrangement joins TRBV5-1 to TRBJ1-4; D uncertain. Trimming pared 4 bases from V and 8 bases from J, leaving 12 bases between. Germline loops: CDR1 SGHRS, CDR2 YFSETQ. The CDR3 contains 13 residues. CDR3 sequence reads: CASSPGEVEKLFF. The CDR3 DNA is TGCGCCAGCAGCCCCGGGGAGGTGGAAAAACTGTTTTTT.

The V and J genes are TRBV14 and TRBJ2-2, with D perhaps assigned TRBD1 or TRBD2 (6 bases each). The CDR3 sequence is 16 residues long. V gave up 4 bases and J gave up 5 bases, with 17 bases separating them. Germline V gene data show CDR1 as SGHDN and CDR2 as FVKESK. Written as DNA, the CDR3 is TGTGCCAGCAGCCCAACGACAGGCGGAGGGACCGGGGAGCTGTTTTTT. Translated, it gives CASSPTTGGGTGELFF.

The chain recombines TRBV19 with TRBJ2-7, with 9 bases fitting TRBD2. V trimming: 4 bases; J trimming: 4 bases; junction bases outside the gene matches: 8. The CDR3 spans 15 residues. Germline-derived CDR1 and CDR2 are LNHDA and SQIVND (reference sequence). Written as DNA, the CDR3 is TGTGCCAGTAGTAAGGGGCGGGAGGGCCTGTACGAGCAGTACTTC. Protein: CASSKGREGLYEQYF.

V is TRBV9 and J is TRBJ2-6; D unclear. V was shortened by 1 base and J by 0 bases, with 2 bases between the two germline ends. CDR3 size: 14 residues. Germline-derived CDR1 and CDR2 are SGDLS and YYNGEE. Written as DNA, the CDR3 is TGTGCCAGCAGCGTAAGCTCTGGGGCCAACGTCCTGACTTTC. Translated: CASSVSSGANVLTF.

The rearrangement uses TRBV7-9 and TRBJ2-5; D may be TRBD2 (5 bases). The V end lost 0 bases, the J end lost 3 bases, and 5 bases lay between the germline ends. Germline loops: CDR1 SEHNR, CDR2 FQNEAQ (reference sequence). This CDR3 has 13 amino acids. As DNA, the CDR3 is TGTGCCAGCAGCTTAGCAGCGGAAGAGACCCAGTACTTC. Its translation is CASSLAAEETQYF.